The 10 T cell receptor beta chains below were found in one sample sequenced in a study of vaccination effects on CD4 cells after COVID-19 (dated by TCRdb to 2021 to 2024). Receptor libraries were prepared by the immunoSEQ multiplex PCR assay. This immuneACCESS table, as held by TCRdb, lists in-frame sequences with V and J called but not all clones. Of the missing ones, under half trace to an unresolved V gene in checked studies; the others have no known cause. The sample data list tens of thousands of clones, and approximately 68% of these were observed just once. The top ten clones comprise 25% to 30% of the sample. In the ViraFEST assay, PBMC were stimulated with viral peptide pools, and antigen-specific CD4+ T cell clonotypes were then identified by expansion using TCR sequencing. After around eleven days of culture, CD4+ T cells were isolated with the EasySep CD4+ T cell isolation kit. Their target antigens are unknown.

Sequences were derived from CD4+ T cells from PBMCs cultured with HCoV-229E spike peptides, sampled before COVID-19 vaccination. Sample cell subset or site, as interpreted from the label and publication: HCoV-229E spike overlapping peptide pool stimulation. These receptors all come from a human donor who received a COVID-19 vaccine.

This rearrangement joins TRBV28 to TRBJ2-5; D is possibly TRBD2 (6 bases). Germline V gene data show CDR1 as MDHEN and CDR2 as SYDVKM. The CDR3 has 13 amino acids. V dropped 5 bases and J dropped 4 bases, with 11 bases sitting between them. CDR3 sequence (DNA): TGTGCCAGCAGTCCCGGACTAAGAGAGACCCAGTACTTC. Translating gives CASSPGLRETQYF.

This chain connects TRBV9 to TRBJ1-5, with 8 bases aligning to TRBD1. Germline CDR1 reads SGDLS; CDR2 reads YYNGEE. This CDR3 spans 15 amino acids. V lost 4 bases and J lost 4; bases outside the gene matches: 7. CDR3 nucleotides: TGTGCCAGCAGCCCTCGGACAGGGTTTAATCAGCCCCAGCATTTT. This translates into CASSPRTGFNQPQHF.

The J gene is TRBJ2-5, the V gene TRBV7-9; no clear D. The CDR3 consists of 15 residues. Germline V gene sequence: CDR1 SEHNR, CDR2 FQNEAQ (reference sequence). The V end was cut by 5 bases, the J end by 4 bases, with 17 bases between. The CDR3 coding sequence is TGTGCCAGCAGCCGTGAGCTTGTGGATGGAGAGACCCAGTACTTC. Amino acid sequence: CASSRELVDGETQYF.

The rearrangement joins TRBV12-3 or TRBV12-4 to TRBJ1-1, with 8 bases aligning to TRBD1. The CDR3 is 13 amino acids. Trimming at V came to 6 bases and at J to 13 bases, leaving 13 bases not matched to a gene. CDR3: CASSPRGQGENFF. The DNA of the CDR3 is TGTGCCAGCAGCCCTCGAGGACAGGGTGAAAATTTCTTT.

This chain joins TRBV20-1 and TRBJ1-2, with 9 bases lining up with TRBD1. Germline V gives CDR1 DFQATT, CDR2 SNEGSKA (reference sequence). The CDR3 runs 11 residues. DNA for the CDR3: TGCTCTGGGGACAGGGACTATGGCTACACCTTC. Translated: CSGDRDYGYTF.

The CDR3 spells CAISVRGYGYTF. The CDR3 bases are TGTGCCATCAGTGTAAGGGGCTATGGCTACACCTTC. The chain is built from TRBV10-3 and TRBJ1-2, with D perhaps TRBD1 (5 bases). Germline V gene lookup returns CDR1 ENHRY and CDR2 SYGVKD. The CDR3 covers 12 residues. V lost 4 bases to trimming and J lost 4 bases, with 7 bases between them.

The CDR3, as DNA: TGTGCCAGCAGTCATGGGGGGGCCTACGAGCAGTACTTC. Residues: CASSHGGAYEQYF. The genes are TRBV11-2 and TRBJ2-7, with 7 positions matching TRBD2. Trimming took 6 bases from V and 2 from J; bases not matched to a gene: 4. CDR3 length: 13 amino acids. Germline assignment: CDR1 SGHAT and CDR2 FQNNGV.

The V and J genes are TRBV19 and TRBJ1-6; 7 bases agree with TRBD1. The CDR3 covers 15 residues. V shed 4 bases, J shed 6 bases, and the junction held 6 bases outside the gene matches. Germline V CDR1 and CDR2: LNHDA, SQIVND (reference sequence). The chain's CDR3 is CASSTPGQTNSPLHF. The CDR3 nucleotides are TGTGCCAGTAGTACCCCGGGACAGACTAATTCACCCCTCCACTTT.

The chain carries TRBV18 and TRBJ1-6, with TRBD1 as a possible D gene (5 bases). This CDR3 contains 14 residues. The V end lost 5 bases, the J end lost 6 bases, and 11 bases lay between the germline ends. Germline V gene sequence: CDR1 KGHSH, CDR2 LQKENI. CDR3 coding DNA: TGTGCCAGCTCAGGGCAGGGCCGTAATTCACCCCTCCACTTT. Translated, it gives CASSGQGRNSPLHF.

This clone was recorded many times. V usage is TRBV7-2 and J usage is TRBJ1-3, with 7 bases matching TRBD1. The CDR3 spans 13 residues. J was trimmed by 12 bases and V by 4 bases; bases with no gene match: 9. CDR1 and CDR2 from the germline V gene are SGHTA and FQGNSA. The CDR3 DNA reads TGTGCCAGCAGCTACCGACAGGGACCCTTCATATATTTT. Translation: CASSYRQGPFIYF.